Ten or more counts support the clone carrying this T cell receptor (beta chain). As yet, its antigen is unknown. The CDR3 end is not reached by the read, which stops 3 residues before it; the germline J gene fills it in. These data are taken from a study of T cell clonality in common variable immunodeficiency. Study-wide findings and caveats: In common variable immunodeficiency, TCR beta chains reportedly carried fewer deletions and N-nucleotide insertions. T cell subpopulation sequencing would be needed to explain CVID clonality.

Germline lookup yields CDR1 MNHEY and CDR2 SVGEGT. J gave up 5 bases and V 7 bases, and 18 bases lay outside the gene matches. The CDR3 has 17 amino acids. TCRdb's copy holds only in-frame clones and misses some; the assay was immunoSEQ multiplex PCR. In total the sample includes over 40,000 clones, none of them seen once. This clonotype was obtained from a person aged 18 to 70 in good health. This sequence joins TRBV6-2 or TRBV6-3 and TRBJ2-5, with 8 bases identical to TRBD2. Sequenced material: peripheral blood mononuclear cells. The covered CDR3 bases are TGTGCCAGCAACGAACCGGGACTAGAGAGACCCGAGGAGACC. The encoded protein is CASNEPGLERPEET. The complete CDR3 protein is CASNEPGLERPEETQYF.